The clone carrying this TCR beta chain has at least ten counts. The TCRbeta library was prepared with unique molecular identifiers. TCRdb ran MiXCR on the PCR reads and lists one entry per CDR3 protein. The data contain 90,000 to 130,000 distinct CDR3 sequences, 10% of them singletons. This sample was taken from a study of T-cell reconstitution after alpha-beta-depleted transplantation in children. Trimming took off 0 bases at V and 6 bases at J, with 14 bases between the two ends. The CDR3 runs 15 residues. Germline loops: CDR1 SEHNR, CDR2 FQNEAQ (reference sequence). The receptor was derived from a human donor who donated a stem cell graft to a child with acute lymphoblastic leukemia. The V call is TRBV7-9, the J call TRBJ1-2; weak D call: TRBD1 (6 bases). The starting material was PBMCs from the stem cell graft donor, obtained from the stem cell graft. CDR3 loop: CASSLAGAGVDGYTF. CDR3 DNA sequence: TGTGCCAGCAGCTTAGCGGGGGCAGGGGTCGATGGCTACACCTTC.